This note documents a single T cell receptor beta chain sequence. The antigen is not known. The entry originates in a study of T cell responses to AZD1222 COVID-19 vaccine. Second doses that came at about 4 or about 12 weeks were put together. General observations from the study: No repertoire was sampled before or during the peak T cell response, only after it. Donors in the cohort were predominantly white British and more often female, and clonal diversity was possibly underestimated. Spike-specific TCR breadth and depth were elevated following two AZD1222 doses.

CDR1 and CDR2 from the germline V gene are KGHSH and LQKENI. The CDR3 totals 15 residues. V lost 2 bases to trimming and J lost 3 bases, with 13 bases between them. TCRdb keeps only in-frame clones here, not all; method: immunoSEQ multiplex PCR. In the table there are roughly 70,000 clones, 87% of which are singletons. The starting material was peripheral blood, obtained 28 days after the second AZD1222 dose. This clonotype was sampled from an adult who received the AZD1222 COVID-19 vaccine. The chain is built from TRBV18 and TRBJ2-5; TRBD2 might be the D (5 bases). The CDR3 DNA sequence: TGTGCCAGCTCACCAGGGCGAGGGAGTAAAGAGACCCAGTACTTC. Translation gives CASSPGRGSKETQYF.